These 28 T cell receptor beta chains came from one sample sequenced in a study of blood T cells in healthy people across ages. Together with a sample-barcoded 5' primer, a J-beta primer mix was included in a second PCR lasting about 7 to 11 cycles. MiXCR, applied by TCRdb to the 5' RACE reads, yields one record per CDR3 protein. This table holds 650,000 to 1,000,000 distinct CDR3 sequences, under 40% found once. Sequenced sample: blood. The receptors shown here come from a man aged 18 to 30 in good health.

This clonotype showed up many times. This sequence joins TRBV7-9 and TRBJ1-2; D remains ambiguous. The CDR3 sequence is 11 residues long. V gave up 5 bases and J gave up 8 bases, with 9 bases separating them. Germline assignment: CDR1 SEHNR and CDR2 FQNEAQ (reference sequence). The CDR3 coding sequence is TGTGCCAGCAGCCCGGACTTGGGCTACACCTTC. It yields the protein CASSPDLGYTF. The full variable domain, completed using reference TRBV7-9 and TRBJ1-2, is DTGVSQNPRHKITKRGQNVTFRCDPISEHNRLYWYRQTLGQGPEFLTYFQNEAQLEKSRLLSDRFSAERPKGSFSTLEIQRTEQGDSAMYLCASSPDLGYTFGSGTRLTVV.

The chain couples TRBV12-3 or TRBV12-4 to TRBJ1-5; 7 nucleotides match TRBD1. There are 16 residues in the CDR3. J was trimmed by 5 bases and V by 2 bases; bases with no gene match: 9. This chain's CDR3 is CASSLRVGGVDQPQHF. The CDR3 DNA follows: TGTGCCAGCAGTTTAAGGGTAGGGGGCGTCGATCAGCCCCAGCATTTT.

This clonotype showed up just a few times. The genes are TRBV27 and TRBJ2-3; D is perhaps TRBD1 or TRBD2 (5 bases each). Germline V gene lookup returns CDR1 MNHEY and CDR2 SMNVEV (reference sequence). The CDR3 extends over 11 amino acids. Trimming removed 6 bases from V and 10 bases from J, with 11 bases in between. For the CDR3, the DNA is TGTGCCAGCAGCTCCTGGGACGCGCAGTATTTT. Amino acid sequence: CASSSWDAQYF.

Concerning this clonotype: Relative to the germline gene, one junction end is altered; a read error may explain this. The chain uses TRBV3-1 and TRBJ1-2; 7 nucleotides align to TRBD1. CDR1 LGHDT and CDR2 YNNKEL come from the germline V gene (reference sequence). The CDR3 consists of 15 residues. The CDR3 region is CANSQWDRLAYGYTF. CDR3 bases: TGTGCCAACAGCCAATGGGACAGACTCGCATATGGCTACACCTTC. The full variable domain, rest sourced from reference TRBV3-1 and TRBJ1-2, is DTAVSQTPKYLVTQMGNDKSIKCEQNLGHDTMYWYKQDSKKFLKIMFSYNNKELIINETVPNRFSPKSPDKAHLNLHINSLELGDSAVYFCANSQWDRLAYGYTFGSGTRLTVV.

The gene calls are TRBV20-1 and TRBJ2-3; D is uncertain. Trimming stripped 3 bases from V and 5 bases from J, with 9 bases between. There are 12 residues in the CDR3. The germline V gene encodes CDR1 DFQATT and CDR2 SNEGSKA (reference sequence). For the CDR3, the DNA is TGCAGTGCTAGTGGCCTCGGAGATACGCAGTATTTT. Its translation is CSASGLGDTQYF.

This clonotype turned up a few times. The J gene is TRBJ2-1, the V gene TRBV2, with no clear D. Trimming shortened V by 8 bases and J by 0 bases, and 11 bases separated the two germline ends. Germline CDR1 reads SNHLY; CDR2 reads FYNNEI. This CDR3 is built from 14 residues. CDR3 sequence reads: CASSPKSSYNEQFF. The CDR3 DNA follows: TGTGCCAGCTCACCGAAAAGCTCCTACAATGAGCAGTTCTTC.

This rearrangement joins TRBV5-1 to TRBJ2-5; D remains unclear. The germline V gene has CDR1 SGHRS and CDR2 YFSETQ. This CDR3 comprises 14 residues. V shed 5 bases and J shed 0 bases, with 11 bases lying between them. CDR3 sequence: CASRARNYQETQYF. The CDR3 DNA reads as TGCGCCAGCAGGGCCCGAAACTACCAAGAGACCCAGTACTTC. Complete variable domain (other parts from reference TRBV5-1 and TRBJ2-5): KAGVTQTPRYLIKTRGQQVTLSCSPISGHRSVSWYQQTPGQGLQFLFEYFSETQRNKGNFPGRFSGRQFSNSRSEMNVSTLELGDSALYLCASRARNYQETQYFGPGTRLLVL.

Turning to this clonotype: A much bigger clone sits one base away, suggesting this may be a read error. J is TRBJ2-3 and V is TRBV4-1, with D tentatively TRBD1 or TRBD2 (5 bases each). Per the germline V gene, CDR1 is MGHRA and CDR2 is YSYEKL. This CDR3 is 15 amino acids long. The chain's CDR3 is CASCQDSGSADTQYF. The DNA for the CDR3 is TGCGCCAGCTGCCAAGACAGCGGATCAGCAGATACGCAGTATTTT.

This CDR3 is CASSGGAGHGYTF. The CDR3 coding sequence is TGTGCCAGCAGCGGAGGAGCGGGTCATGGCTACACCTTC. This rearrangement joins TRBV9 to TRBJ1-2; D ambiguous. The germline V and J ends were trimmed by 3 bases and 6 bases, with 12 bases remaining between them. Germline V gene data show CDR1 as SGDLS and CDR2 as YYNGEE. The CDR3 has 13 amino acids.

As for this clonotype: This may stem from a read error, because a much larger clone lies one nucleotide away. The CDR3 reads CAGSLRPKTSGGISTDTQYF. CDR3 DNA: TGTGCCGGCAGTTTAAGACCTAAGACTAGCGGGGGGATAAGCACAGATACGCAGTATTTT. J is TRBJ2-3 and V is TRBV12-3 or TRBV12-4, with TRBD2 matching over 13 bases. The CDR3 loop spans 20 amino acids.

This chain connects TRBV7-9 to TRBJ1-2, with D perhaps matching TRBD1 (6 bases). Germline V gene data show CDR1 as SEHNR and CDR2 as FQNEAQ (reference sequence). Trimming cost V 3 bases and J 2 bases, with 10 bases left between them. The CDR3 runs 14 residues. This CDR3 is CASSFATGNYGYTF. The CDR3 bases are TGTGCCAGCAGCTTTGCGACAGGAAACTATGGCTACACCTTC.

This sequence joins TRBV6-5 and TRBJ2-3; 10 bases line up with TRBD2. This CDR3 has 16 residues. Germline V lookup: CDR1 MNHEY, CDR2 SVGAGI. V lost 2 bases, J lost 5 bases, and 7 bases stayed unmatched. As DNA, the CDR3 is TGTGCCAGCAGTTACGGGCTAGCGGGGGCTGGAGATACGCAGTATTTT. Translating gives CASSYGLAGAGDTQYF.

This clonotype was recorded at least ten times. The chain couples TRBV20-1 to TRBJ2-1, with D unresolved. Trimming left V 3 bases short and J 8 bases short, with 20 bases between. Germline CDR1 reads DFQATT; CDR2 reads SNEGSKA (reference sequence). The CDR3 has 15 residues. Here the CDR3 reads CSARLLQSVIDEQFF. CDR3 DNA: TGCAGTGCTAGGCTTTTACAGTCGGTTATCGATGAGCAGTTCTTC.

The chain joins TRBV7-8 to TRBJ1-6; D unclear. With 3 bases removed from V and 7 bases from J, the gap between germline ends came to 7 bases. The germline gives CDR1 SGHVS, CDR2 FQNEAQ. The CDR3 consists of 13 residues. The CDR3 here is CASSLRRNSPLHF. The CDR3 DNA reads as TGTGCCAGCAGCTTGCGACGGAATTCACCCCTCCACTTT.

As DNA, the CDR3 is TGTGCCAGCAGCGCGGGACTTGGCGGGGAGCTGTTTTTT. The encoded protein is CASSAGLGGELFF. V is TRBV9 and J is TRBJ2-2; tentative D call: TRBD2 (6 bases). CDR1 SGDLS and CDR2 YYNGEE come from the germline V gene. The CDR3 runs 13 residues. The V and J ends lost 3 bases and 7 bases respectively, with 10 bases between them.

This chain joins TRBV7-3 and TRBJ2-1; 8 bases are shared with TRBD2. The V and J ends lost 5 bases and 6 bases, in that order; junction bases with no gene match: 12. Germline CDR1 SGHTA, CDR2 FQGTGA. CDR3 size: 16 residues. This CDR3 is CASSPTGRGDFNEQFF. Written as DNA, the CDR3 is TGTGCCAGCAGCCCAACTGGGCGGGGGGATTTCAATGAGCAGTTCTTC.

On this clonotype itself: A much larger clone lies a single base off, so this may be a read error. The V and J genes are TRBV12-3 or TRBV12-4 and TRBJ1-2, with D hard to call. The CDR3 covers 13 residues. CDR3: CASSLDRSYGCTF. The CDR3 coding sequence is TGTGCCAGCAGTTTAGATAGGAGCTATGGCTGCACCTTC.

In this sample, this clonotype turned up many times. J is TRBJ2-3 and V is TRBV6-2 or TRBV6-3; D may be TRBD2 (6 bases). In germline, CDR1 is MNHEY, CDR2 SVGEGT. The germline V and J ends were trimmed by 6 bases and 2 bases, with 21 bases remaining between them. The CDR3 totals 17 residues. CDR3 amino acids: CASSPYLISGSTDTQYF. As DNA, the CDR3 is TGTGCCAGCAGCCCGTACCTTATTAGCGGATCCACAGATACGCAGTATTTT.

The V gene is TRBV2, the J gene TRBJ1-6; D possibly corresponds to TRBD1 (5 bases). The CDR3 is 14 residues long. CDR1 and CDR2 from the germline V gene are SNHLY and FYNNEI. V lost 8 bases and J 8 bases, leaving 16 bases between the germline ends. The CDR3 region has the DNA TGTGCCAGCCGCGCCGACAGTCAACATTCACCCCTCCACTTT. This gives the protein CASRADSQHSPLHF.

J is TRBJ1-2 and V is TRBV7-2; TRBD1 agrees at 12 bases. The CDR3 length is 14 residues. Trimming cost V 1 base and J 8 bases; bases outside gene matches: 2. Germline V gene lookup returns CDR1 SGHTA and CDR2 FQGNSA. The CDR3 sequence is CASSLVGQGAGYTF. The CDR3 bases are TGTGCCAGCAGCTTAGTGGGACAGGGGGCGGGCTACACCTTC.

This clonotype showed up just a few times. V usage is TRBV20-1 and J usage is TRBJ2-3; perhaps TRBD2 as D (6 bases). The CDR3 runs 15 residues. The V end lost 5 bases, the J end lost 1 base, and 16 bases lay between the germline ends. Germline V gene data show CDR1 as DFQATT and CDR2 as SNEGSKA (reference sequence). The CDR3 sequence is CSAYVTSSGTDTQYF. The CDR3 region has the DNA TGCAGTGCTTACGTTACTAGCTCAGGCACAGATACGCAGTATTTT.

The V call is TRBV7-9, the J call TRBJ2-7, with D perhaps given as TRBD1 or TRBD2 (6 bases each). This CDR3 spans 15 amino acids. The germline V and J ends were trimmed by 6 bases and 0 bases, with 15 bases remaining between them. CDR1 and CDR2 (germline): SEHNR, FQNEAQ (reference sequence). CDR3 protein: CASSPRQEGSYEQYF. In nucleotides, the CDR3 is TGTGCCAGCAGTCCCAGACAGGAGGGCTCCTACGAGCAGTACTTC.

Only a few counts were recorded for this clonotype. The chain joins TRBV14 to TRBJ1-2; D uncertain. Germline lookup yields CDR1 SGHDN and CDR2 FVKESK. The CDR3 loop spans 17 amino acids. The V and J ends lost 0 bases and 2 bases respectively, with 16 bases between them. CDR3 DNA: TGTGCCAGCAGCCAAGACGGGCCCCCGGATCACAACTATGGCTACACCTTC. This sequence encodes CASSQDGPPDHNYGYTF.

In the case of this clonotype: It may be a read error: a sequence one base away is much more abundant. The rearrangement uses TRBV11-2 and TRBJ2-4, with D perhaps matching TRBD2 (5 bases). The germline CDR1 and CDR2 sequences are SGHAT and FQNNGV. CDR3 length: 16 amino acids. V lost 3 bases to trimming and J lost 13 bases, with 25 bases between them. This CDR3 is CASSLTSLRFGNEQYF. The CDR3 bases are TGTGCCAGCAGCTTGACTTCTCTCAGATTCGGGAATGAGCAGTACTTC.

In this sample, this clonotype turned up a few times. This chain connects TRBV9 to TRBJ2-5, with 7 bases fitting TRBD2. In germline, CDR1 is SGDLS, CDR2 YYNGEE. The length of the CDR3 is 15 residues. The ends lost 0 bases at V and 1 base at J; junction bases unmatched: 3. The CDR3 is CASSVESGVQETQYF. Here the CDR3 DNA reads TGTGCCAGCAGCGTAGAGAGCGGGGTCCAAGAGACCCAGTACTTC.

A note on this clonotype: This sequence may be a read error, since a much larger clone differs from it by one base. DNA for the CDR3: TGTGCCAGCAGTTGGAGGGGGGACCTGATGAGGGGACTGTTTTTT. Its translation: CASSWRGDLMRGLFF. V and J are TRBV28 and TRBJ1-4, with D perhaps TRBD1 (6 bases). V dropped 4 bases and J dropped 13 bases, with 22 bases sitting between them. The CDR3 has 15 residues. CDR1 is MDHEN, CDR2 SYDVKM, per germline.

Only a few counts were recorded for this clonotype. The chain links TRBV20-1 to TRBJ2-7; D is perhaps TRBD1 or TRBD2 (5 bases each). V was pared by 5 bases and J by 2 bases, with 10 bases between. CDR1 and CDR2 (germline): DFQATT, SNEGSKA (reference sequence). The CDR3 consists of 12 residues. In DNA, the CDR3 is TGCAGTGCTGCTCGGGACCCCTACGAGCAGTACTTC. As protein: CSAARDPYEQYF.

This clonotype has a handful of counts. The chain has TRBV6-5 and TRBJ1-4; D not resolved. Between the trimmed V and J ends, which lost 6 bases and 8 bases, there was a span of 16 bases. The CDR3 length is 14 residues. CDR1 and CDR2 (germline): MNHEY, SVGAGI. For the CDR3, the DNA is TGTGCCAGCAGGAAACGGGATCCGGAGGAAAAACTGTTTTTT. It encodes CASRKRDPEEKLFF.